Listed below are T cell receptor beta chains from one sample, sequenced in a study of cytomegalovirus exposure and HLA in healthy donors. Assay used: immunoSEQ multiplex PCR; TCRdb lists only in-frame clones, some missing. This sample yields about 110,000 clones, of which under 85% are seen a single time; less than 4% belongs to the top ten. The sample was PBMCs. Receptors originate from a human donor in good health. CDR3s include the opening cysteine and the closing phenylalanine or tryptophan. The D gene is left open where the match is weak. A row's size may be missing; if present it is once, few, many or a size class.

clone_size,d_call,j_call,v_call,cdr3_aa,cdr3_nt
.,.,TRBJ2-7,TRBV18,CASSPGTGGSYEQYF,TGTGCCAGCTCACCAGGGACTGGGGGCTCCTACGAGCAGTACTTC
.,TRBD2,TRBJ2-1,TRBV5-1,CASSSGLGKPGGDNEQFF,TGCGCCAGCAGCTCCGGACTAGGAAAACCTGGAGGGGACAATGAGCAGTTCTTC
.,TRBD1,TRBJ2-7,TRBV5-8,CASSLETGIEQYF,TGTGCCAGCAGCTTGGAGACAGGGATCGAGCAGTACTTC
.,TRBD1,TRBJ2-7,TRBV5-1,CASSPGTVPSYEQYF,TGCGCCAGCAGCCCCGGGACAGTTCCTTCATACGAGCAGTACTTC
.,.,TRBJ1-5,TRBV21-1,CASRPRGRSNQPQHF,TGTGCCAGCCGTCCCAGGGGTAGGAGCAATCAGCCCCAGCATTTT
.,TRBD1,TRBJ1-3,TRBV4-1,CASSQPFRGRWGNTIYF,TGCGCCAGCAGCCAGCCATTCAGGGGGCGCTGGGGAAACACCATATATTTT
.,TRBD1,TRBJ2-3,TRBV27,CASSFGTGRSSTDTQYF,TGTGCCAGCAGTTTCGGGACAGGGCGATCTAGCACAGATACGCAGTATTTT
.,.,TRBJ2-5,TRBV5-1,CASSLGAVQETQYF,TGCGCCAGCAGCTTGGGGGCAGTACAAGAGACCCAGTACTTC
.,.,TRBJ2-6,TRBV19,CASSLTGGGANVLTF,TGTGCCAGTAGTTTGACAGGTGGGGGGGCCAACGTCCTGACTTTC
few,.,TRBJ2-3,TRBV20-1,CSALLVGQYF,TGCAGTGCCCTTTTGGTCGGGCAGTATTTT
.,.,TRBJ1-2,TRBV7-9,CASSQLAGFYGYTF,TGTGCCAGCAGCCAGCTTGCAGGGTTCTATGGCTACACCTTC
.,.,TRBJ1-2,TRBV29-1,CSVEDLGGSFYGYTF,TGCAGCGTTGAAGATCTAGGAGGATCCTTCTATGGCTACACCTTC
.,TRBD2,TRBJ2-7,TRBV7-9,CASSLAPAGVSEQYF,TGTGCCAGCAGCTTAGCTCCAGCGGGAGTCTCCGAGCAGTACTTC
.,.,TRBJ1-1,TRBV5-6,CASSFYINTEAFF,TGTGCCAGCAGCTTTTATATAAACACTGAAGCTTTCTTT
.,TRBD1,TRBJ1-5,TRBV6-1,CASSGGQMALRPQHF,TGTGCCAGCAGTGGGGGACAGATGGCCCTACGGCCCCAGCATTTT
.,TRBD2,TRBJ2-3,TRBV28,CASSFPGGLGDTQYF,TGTGCCAGCAGTTTCCCCGGGGGACTAGGAGATACGCAGTATTTT
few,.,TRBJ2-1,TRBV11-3,CASSLERDSGQFF,TGTGCCAGCAGCTTAGAAAGGGACTCTGGGCAGTTCTTC